This T cell receptor (beta chain) appears in the sequencing data of a study of T cell repertoires in cytomegalovirus infection. Background on the study: The authors used CMV epitopes that were HLA-C-restricted (recently identified) and HLA-B-restricted (well studied). Signatures in public TCR beta sequences pointed to both CMV infection and matching HLA type.

Concerning this clonotype itself: The antigen remains undetermined.

General observations from the study: Based on cumulative public TCR beta family frequency, carriers of CMV plus the relevant HLA were identified. The ex vivo response showed dominance by HLA-C-restricted CMV-specific TCR beta clonotypes.

TCRdb re-derived calls from the reads in MiXCR, one entry per CDR3 protein. Of some 800,000 distinct CDR3 sequences listed, less than 35% are singletons. The sequence was obtained from a human donor in good health (CMV status not recorded). Some clones in this sample may be carry-over from other donors' samples. Sequenced here: cultured CD8+ T cells from PBMCs, sampled from culture after CMV antigen stimulation.

CDR3 region: CVSGLAGVRTQYF. CDR3 coding DNA: TGTGTCTCGGGGCTAGCGGGGGTCCGAACCCAGTACTTC. This chain joins TRBV9 and TRBJ2-5; 10 bases match TRBD2. Germline loops: CDR1 SGDLS, CDR2 YYNGEE. The CDR3 extends over 13 amino acids.